What follows describes a single T cell receptor (beta chain). What it binds is not known. These data are taken from a study of vaccination effects on CD4 cells after COVID-19. The ends were cut back, 10 bases at V and 1 base at J, with 13 bases in the middle. Germline V gene data show CDR1 as MNHEY and CDR2 as SVGAGI. The CDR3 length is 13 residues. ViraFEST used viral peptide pools to expand antigen-specific CD4+ T cells before sequencing. Researchers isolated CD4+ T cells once about 11 days of culture had elapsed. BNT162b2 vaccine or mRNA-1273 vaccine was given to participants in two doses. The method was immunoSEQ multiplex PCR; TCRdb's version includes in-frame clones alone and lacks a portion of them. The profile shows tens of thousands of clones, roughly 73% of them singletons.

V gene TRBV6-5 combines with J gene TRBJ1-2; unclear D gene. The receptor's source is a human donor who received a COVID-19 vaccine. Sequencing was performed on CD4+ T cells from PBMCs cultured with HCoV-229E spike peptides, taken after COVID-19 vaccination. The CDR3: CATALDGNYGYTF. For the CDR3, the DNA is TGTGCCACCGCGTTAGACGGTAACTATGGCTACACCTTC.